This TCR beta chain was retrieved from a study of blood T cells in healthy people across ages. As regards this clonotype: What it recognizes is unknown.

Regarding the study as a whole: Diversity estimated from one million T cells was considered an underestimate. Naive and antigen-experienced cells could not be conclusively compared, given unsorted PBMCs.

The CDR3 totals 15 residues. Germline V lookup: CDR1 KGHSH, CDR2 LQKENI. V was trimmed by 2 bases and J by 2 bases, leaving 12 bases between them. Sample-barcoded 5' priming and a J-beta primer mix drove a second PCR of roughly 7 to 11 cycles. Each CDR3 protein is one row after TCRdb ran MiXCR on the 5' RACE reads. Among approximately 690,000 distinct CDR3 sequences listed, 45% to 65% were seen once. The source of this sequence is a man aged 60 to 69 in good health. Sample: blood. This chain joins TRBV18 and TRBJ1-2; the D gene is possibly TRBD1 (6 bases). Here the CDR3 reads CASSPSGAENYGYTF. Written as DNA, the CDR3 is TGTGCCAGCTCACCATCGGGGGCGGAAAACTATGGCTACACCTTC.